This note documents a single TCR beta chain sequence. The protocol was immunoSEQ multiplex PCR, while the TCRdb copy is restricted to in-frame clones and leaves out a portion. The sample carries almost 70,000 clones, 79% recorded once. These data are taken from a study of blood T cell repertoires in COVID-19. The CDR3 covers 13 residues. Germline loops: CDR1 SNHLY, CDR2 FYNNEI. The V gene is TRBV2, the J gene TRBJ1-3; D might be TRBD1 (5 bases). This TCR derives from a man in his sixties with acute or convalescent COVID-19. The sequencing input was peripheral blood. The CDR3 nucleotides read TGTTCTTCGGGCGGGACCTCTGGAAACACCATATATTTT. It yields the protein CSSGGTSGNTIYF. The full variable domain, in which reference TRBV2 and TRBJ1-3 provide the parts outside the CDR3, is EPEVTQTPSHQVTQMGQEVILRCVPISNHLYFYWYRQILGQKVEFLVSFYNNEISEKSEIFDDQFSVERPDGSNFTLKIRSTKLEDSAMYFCSSGGTSGNTIYFGEGSWLTVV.